One T cell receptor beta chain is described in this entry. Its antigen is still unknown. This sample stems from a study of chemoradiotherapy in HPV16-positive cancers. Study overall: Functional T-cell assays on a couple of HPV16-positive patients' cells defined candidate HPV-specific clones and common TCR motifs.

Repertoires were sampled repeatedly during chemoradiotherapy. Generated by immunoSEQ multiplex PCR, the TCRdb table keeps only in-frame clones and is missing some. The sample includes 7,000 or so clones, around four fifths of them seen just once. In germline, CDR1 is SGHRS, CDR2 YFSETQ. This CDR3 comprises 14 residues. Deletions cut 1 base from V and 2 bases from J, with 9 bases between. Overall study results and limits: During treatment, candidate HPV-specific clones and E7-related motifs expanded in tumor.

The source is a human donor with HPV-associated anogenital cancer. The V gene is TRBV5-1, the J gene TRBJ1-2; D is uncertain. Sampling was carried out from a patient who underwent chemoradiotherapy. The CDR3 region has the DNA TGCGCCAGCAGCTTGTCCGGCGACAACTATGGCTACACCTTC. This encodes CASSLSGDNYGYTF. Together with reference TRBV5-1 and TRBJ1-2, the CDR3 gives the full variable domain: KAGVTQTPRYLIKTRGQQVTLSCSPISGHRSVSWYQQTPGQGLQFLFEYFSETQRNKGNFPGRFSGRQFSNSRSEMNVSTLELGDSALYLCASSLSGDNYGYTFGSGTRLTVV.